These 30 T cell receptor beta chains originate from one sample sequenced in a study of blood T cells in healthy people across ages. Together with a sample-barcoded 5' primer, a J-beta primer mix was included in a second PCR lasting roughly 7 to 11 cycles. TCRdb used MiXCR to reprocess the 5' RACE reads, holding one entry per CDR3 protein. The sample has some 1.7 million distinct CDR3 sequences, roughly 27% seen once. Source material: blood. The receptor set was obtained from a woman aged 25 to 45 in good health.

V is TRBV7-9 and J is TRBJ2-1; no clear D gene. This CDR3 region has 16 residues. Germline CDR1 SEHNR, CDR2 FQNEAQ (reference sequence). V shed 1 base and J shed 1 base, with 11 bases lying between them. This CDR3 is CASSLVGRPSYNEQFF. As DNA, the CDR3 is TGTGCCAGCAGCTTAGTCGGCAGGCCATCCTACAATGAGCAGTTCTTC.

The chain combines TRBV12-3 or TRBV12-4 with TRBJ1-2; 7 bases line up with TRBD1. The CDR3 totals 13 residues. V trimming: 8 bases; J trimming: 5 bases; junction bases outside the gene matches: 8. The CDR3 loop reads CASDGQATYGYTF. CDR3 coding DNA: TGTGCCAGCGACGGACAGGCGACATATGGCTACACCTTC.

This chain connects TRBV7-9 to TRBJ1-3; D perhaps matches TRBD1 (6 bases). The germline CDR1 and CDR2 sequences are SEHNR and FQNEAQ (reference sequence). The ends were cut back, 5 bases at V and 0 bases at J, with 11 bases in the middle. CDR3 length equals 15 residues. In DNA, the CDR3 is TGTGCCAGCAGCGGACAGATAAACTCTGGAAACACCATATATTTT. Its protein product is CASSGQINSGNTIYF.

CDR3 residues: CSVWGLDSNYGYTF. The CDR3, as DNA: TGCAGCGTTTGGGGGTTGGACAGTAACTATGGCTACACCTTC. The chain recombines TRBV29-1 with TRBJ1-2, with a weak D call TRBD1 (6 bases). The CDR3 sequence is 14 residues long. Germline CDR1 and CDR2: SQVTM and ANQGSEA. V was clipped by 5 bases and J by 1 base, with 14 bases between them. The variable domain in full, with the rest retrieved from reference TRBV29-1 and TRBJ1-2, is SAVISQKPSRDICQRGTSLTIQCQVDSQVTMMFWYRQQPGQSLTLIATANQGSEATYESGFVIDKFPISRPNLTFSTLTVSNMSPEDSSIYLCSVWGLDSNYGYTFGSGTRLTVV.

In the case of this clonotype: This may come from a read error, since a much larger clone is one base off. The rearrangement uses TRBV25-1 and TRBJ2-7, with 7 positions matching TRBD2. The J call may not be correct, given that the DNA end is closer to TRBJ2-5. The CDR3 spans 13 residues. Germline values: CDR1 MGHDK, CDR2 SYGVNS. The CDR3 DNA is TGTGCCAGCAGTGAATATGGGAGGGGGACCCAGTACTTC. The encoded protein is CASSEYGRGTQYF.

This clonotype was counted ten times or more. V is TRBV4-3 and J is TRBJ2-7, with 7 bases matching TRBD2. V gave up 0 bases and J gave up 2 bases; unmatched junction bases: 16. Germline V gene sequence: CDR1 LGHNA, CDR2 YSLEER. This CDR3 region has 19 residues. The CDR3 loop reads CASSQDRASGLTFTYEQYF. DNA for the CDR3: TGCGCCAGCAGCCAAGATCGGGCTAGCGGCCTGACCTTCACCTACGAGCAGTACTTC.

This clonotype was seen only a few times. This chain links TRBV11-2 with TRBJ2-4; D ambiguous. The germline V gene has CDR1 SGHAT and CDR2 FQNNGV. Trimming removed 4 bases at V and 0 bases at J, with 10 bases between. The CDR3 totals 15 residues. CDR3 bases: TGTGCCAGCAGCTCCTATCGGACAGCCAAAAACATTCAGTACTTC. Protein: CASSSYRTAKNIQYF.

A single count supports this clonotype. V and J are TRBV27 and TRBJ2-7, with TRBD2 matching 13 bases. V was pared by 4 bases and J by 5 bases, with 2 bases of the junction left unmatched. Germline CDR1 reads MNHEY; CDR2 reads SMNVEV (reference sequence). The length of the CDR3 is 14 residues. DNA of the CDR3: TGTGCCAGCAGTTGGACTAGCGGGGGAAACGAGCAGTACTTC. It specifies CASSWTSGGNEQYF.

The chain has TRBV20-1 and TRBJ2-7, with 8 bases identical to TRBD2. V lost 2 bases to trimming and J lost 4 bases; unmatched junction nucleotides: 19. The CDR3 consists of 18 residues. The V gene's germline CDR1 is DFQATT and CDR2 SNEGSKA (reference sequence). CDR3 sequence reads: CSARSATPSAGGGYEQYF. The CDR3 bases are TGCAGTGCTAGATCTGCCACCCCCAGTGCGGGGGGTGGTTACGAGCAGTACTTC.

The rearrangement uses TRBV19 and TRBJ2-1; D is undetermined. The V end was cut by 5 bases, the J end by 8 bases, with 10 bases between. CDR3 length equals 12 residues. The germline V gene has CDR1 LNHDA and CDR2 SQIVND (reference sequence). CDR3 residues: CASSDTSYEQFF. The CDR3 DNA sequence: TGTGCCAGTAGTGATACGAGCTATGAGCAGTTCTTC.

This clonotype was found a few times. The CDR3 nucleotides are TGTGCCACCGCGGATGGCCCCACAGATACGCAGTATTTT. It yields the protein CATADGPTDTQYF. The V and J genes are TRBV7-3 and TRBJ2-3; D call uncertain. CDR1 is SGHTA and CDR2 is FQGTGA in the germline V gene. V was shortened by 10 bases and J by 2 bases, with 13 bases between the two germline ends. This CDR3 has 13 amino acids. The whole variable domain, remainder taken from reference TRBV7-3 and TRBJ2-3, is GAGVSQTPSNKVTEKGKYVELRCDPISGHTALYWYRQSLGQGPEFLIYFQGTGAADDSGLPNDRFFAVRPEGSVSTLKIQRTERGDSAVYLCATADGPTDTQYFGPGTRLTVL.

CDR3: CASSPRPGTGTSYEQYF. The CDR3 DNA follows: TGTGCCAGCAGCCCACGACCGGGGACAGGGACGTCCTACGAGCAGTACTTC. V usage is TRBV7-3 and J usage is TRBJ2-7; 9 positions agree with TRBD1. The V gene's germline CDR1 is SGHTA and CDR2 FQGTGA. This CDR3 has 17 residues. With 5 bases clipped from V and 1 base from J, the junction kept 12 bases outside the gene matches.

CDR3 loop: CASSSRQPQHF. CDR3 nucleotide sequence: TGTGCCAGCAGTTCCCGGCAGCCCCAGCATTTT. This chain connects TRBV28 to TRBJ1-5; D is unresolved. The CDR3 runs 11 residues. The V end was cut by 4 bases, the J end by 7 bases, with 5 bases between. CDR1 is MDHEN, CDR2 SYDVKM, per germline.

In this sample, this clonotype turned up a few times. V usage is TRBV27 and J usage is TRBJ1-4; D not certain. Trimming removed 5 bases at V and 3 bases at J, with 13 bases between. In germline, CDR1 is MNHEY, CDR2 SMNVEV (reference sequence). The CDR3 spans 15 residues. The CDR3 loop reads CASSAWTGANEKLFF. Written as DNA, the CDR3 is TGTGCCAGCAGTGCTTGGACTGGTGCTAATGAAAAACTGTTTTTT.

This clonotype was counted between two and nine times. The gene calls are TRBV20-1 and TRBJ2-5; the D is unclear. The germline gives CDR1 DFQATT, CDR2 SNEGSKA (reference sequence). The CDR3 has 13 amino acids. Trimming shortened V by 3 bases and J by 2 bases, and 10 bases separated the two germline ends. The CDR3 loop is CSASNVPQETQYF. The CDR3 coding sequence is TGCAGTGCTAGTAACGTACCGCAAGAGACCCAGTACTTC.

This clonotype has more than one count but fewer than ten. The CDR3 nucleotides are TGTGCCAGCCGACCCCCCGGGGGACTCTACGAGCAGTACTTC. It translates to CASRPPGGLYEQYF. The genes are TRBV13 and TRBJ2-7; perhaps TRBD2 as D (6 bases). V shed 8 bases and J shed 3 bases, with 17 bases lying between them. CDR1 and CDR2 from the germline V gene are PRHDT and FYEKMQ (reference sequence). The CDR3 is 14 residues long.

The chain joins TRBV2 to TRBJ2-7, with 8 positions matching TRBD1. The CDR3 contains 13 residues. V shed 6 bases, J shed 5 bases, and the junction held 6 bases outside the gene matches. In germline, CDR1 is SNHLY, CDR2 FYNNEI. The CDR3 DNA follows: TGTGCCAGCAGGAGGACAGGGCCTGACGAGCAGTACTTC. Its translation: CASRRTGPDEQYF.

This clonotype has a count of ten or more. The chain is built from TRBV28 and TRBJ2-3, with D maybe TRBD2 (6 bases). The CDR3 length is 15 residues. The V gene's germline CDR1 is MDHEN and CDR2 SYDVKM. Trimming took 3 bases from V and 4 from J, leaving 14 bases between them. CDR3 DNA sequence: TGTGCCAGCAGTTTCGGGGGTAGTTGGGCAGATACGCAGTATTTT. Translated, it gives CASSFGGSWADTQYF.

This clonotype was detected ten times or more. The rearrangement joins TRBV5-5 to TRBJ2-7; maybe TRBD1 (6 bases). Germline assignment: CDR1 SGHKS and CDR2 YYEKEE (reference sequence). This CDR3 contains 15 residues. Between the trimmed V and J ends, which lost 4 bases and 0 bases, there was a span of 14 bases. The CDR3, as DNA: TGTGCCAGCAGCCCCACGACAGGAATCTCCTACGAGCAGTACTTC. It yields the protein CASSPTTGISYEQYF.

This rearrangement joins TRBV16 to TRBJ2-3; D is perhaps TRBD2 (6 bases). Trimming stripped 6 bases from V and 2 bases from J, with 15 bases between. The germline CDR1 and CDR2 sequences are KGHSY and FQNENV. The length of the CDR3 is 15 residues. The CDR3 region has the DNA TGTGCCAGCAGTTTAGGAGGGGTTTTCACAGATACGCAGTATTTT. It translates to CASSLGGVFTDTQYF.

The chain recombines TRBV20-1 with TRBJ2-3; the D gene could be TRBD1 or TRBD2 (6 bases each). V was trimmed by 5 bases and J by 4 bases, leaving 19 bases between them. The CDR3 extends over 15 amino acids. CDR1 and CDR2 from the germline V gene are DFQATT and SNEGSKA (reference sequence). The CDR3 sequence: CSASSGAYPADTQYF. The CDR3 bases are TGCAGTGCTTCTTCGGGGGCGTACCCAGCAGATACGCAGTATTTT.

This chain joins TRBV29-1 and TRBJ2-1; tentative D call: TRBD1 (5 bases). V lost 4 bases, J lost 7 bases, and 17 bases lay in between. The CDR3 runs 14 residues. CDR1 SQVTM and CDR2 ANQGSEA come from the germline V gene. DNA for the CDR3: TGCAGCGTTGTTAAGGGGTCCCCTGGGAATGAGCAGTTCTTC. Translating it yields CSVVKGSPGNEQFF.

In its sample, this clonotype was seen once. The junction departs from the called germline gene at one end, perhaps through a read error. V gene TRBV2 combines with J gene TRBJ1-5, with D possibly matching TRBD1 (5 bases). The CDR3 is 16 amino acids. CDR1 and CDR2 (germline): SNHLY, FYNNEI. The CDR3 DNA is TGTGCCAGCAGTGTAAGCGGGACCCCTGGGAATCTGCCCCAGCATTTT. Its translation is CASSVSGTPGNLPQHF.

On this clonotype itself: One base away lies a much larger clone, so this may be a sequencing read error. The chain combines TRBV20-1 with TRBJ2-1, with 8 bases fitting TRBD1. This CDR3 is built from 14 residues. Per germline, CDR1 DFQATT and CDR2 SNEGSKA (reference sequence). V lost 1 base, J lost 9 bases, and 8 bases stayed unmatched. Here the CDR3 DNA reads TGCAGTGCTAGAGGGACAGGGTCGTGGGCTGAGCAGTTCTTC. It yields the protein CSARGTGSWAEQFF.

J is TRBJ2-5 and V is TRBV5-1; 12 bases are a match to TRBD2. This CDR3 spans 18 amino acids. Germline CDR1 and CDR2: SGHRS and YFSETQ. V lost 0 bases to trimming and J lost 0 bases; unmatched junction nucleotides: 6. The CDR3 reads CASSLAPSGGGYQETQYF. The CDR3 DNA reads TGCGCCAGCAGCTTGGCACCTAGCGGGGGGGGCTACCAAGAGACCCAGTACTTC.

As for this clonotype: This sequence may be a read error, since a much larger clone differs from it by one base. The chain uses TRBV7-9 and TRBJ2-7; D gene ambiguous. The CDR3 contains 13 residues. Germline V gene data show CDR1 as SEHNR and CDR2 as FQNEAQ (reference sequence). The CDR3 protein is CASSPTESYGQYF. The CDR3 nucleotides are TGTGCCAGCAGCCCAACTGAATCCTACGGGCAGTACTTC.

This clonotype was picked up one time. The rearrangement uses TRBV7-9 and TRBJ2-4, with 10 positions matching TRBD1. The junction had 6 bases not matched to a gene; V was cut back by 0 bases and J by 7 bases. The V gene's germline CDR1 is SEHNR and CDR2 FQNEAQ (reference sequence). CDR3 size: 16 residues. CDR3 sequence: CASSLATGTGDNIQYF. Here the CDR3 DNA reads TGTGCCAGCAGCTTAGCAACCGGGACAGGGGATAACATTCAGTACTTC.

As concerns this clonotype: The junction and the germline gene differ at one end; a read error may be behind it. The genes are TRBV5-1 and TRBJ2-7; 8 positions agree with TRBD2. The CDR3 runs to 14 residues. CDR1 and CDR2 (germline): SGHRS, YFSETQ. The CDR3 bases are TGCGCCAGCAGTTTGGAGCGGGAGCTATCCGAGCAGTACTTC. Its protein is CASSLERELSEQYF.

This clonotype was found a few times. The chain employs TRBV7-2 and TRBJ2-7; weak D call: TRBD2 (7 bases). With 4 bases removed from V and 3 bases from J, the gap between germline ends came to 19 bases. CDR1 is SGHTA, CDR2 FQGNSA, per germline. The CDR3 loop spans 16 amino acids. In DNA form, the CDR3 reads TGTGCCAGCAGCTACGGGCAGGGGACGGGGGGCTACGAGCAGTACTTC. It codes for CASSYGQGTGGYEQYF.

This clonotype was counted at least ten times. The genes are TRBV4-3 and TRBJ2-1, with D possibly TRBD2 on 5 matching bases. Trimming pared 0 bases from V and 7 bases from J, leaving 7 bases between. The CDR3 sequence is 13 residues long. Germline V gene data show CDR1 as LGHNA and CDR2 as YSLEER. Here the CDR3 reads CASSQESGNEQFF. CDR3 sequence (DNA): TGCGCCAGCAGCCAAGAGTCGGGGAATGAGCAGTTCTTC.